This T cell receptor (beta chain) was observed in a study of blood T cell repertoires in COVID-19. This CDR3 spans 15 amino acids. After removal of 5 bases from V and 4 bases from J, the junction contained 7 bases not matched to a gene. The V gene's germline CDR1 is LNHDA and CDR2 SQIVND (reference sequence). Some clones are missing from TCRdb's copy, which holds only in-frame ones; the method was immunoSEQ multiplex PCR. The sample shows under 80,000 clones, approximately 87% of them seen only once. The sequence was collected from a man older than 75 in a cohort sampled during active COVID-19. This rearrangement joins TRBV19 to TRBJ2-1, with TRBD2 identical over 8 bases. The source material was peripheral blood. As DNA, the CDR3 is TGTGCCAGTAGTTCCTTAGCGGGGATTTACAATGAGCAGTTCTTC. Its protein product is CASSSLAGIYNEQFF.